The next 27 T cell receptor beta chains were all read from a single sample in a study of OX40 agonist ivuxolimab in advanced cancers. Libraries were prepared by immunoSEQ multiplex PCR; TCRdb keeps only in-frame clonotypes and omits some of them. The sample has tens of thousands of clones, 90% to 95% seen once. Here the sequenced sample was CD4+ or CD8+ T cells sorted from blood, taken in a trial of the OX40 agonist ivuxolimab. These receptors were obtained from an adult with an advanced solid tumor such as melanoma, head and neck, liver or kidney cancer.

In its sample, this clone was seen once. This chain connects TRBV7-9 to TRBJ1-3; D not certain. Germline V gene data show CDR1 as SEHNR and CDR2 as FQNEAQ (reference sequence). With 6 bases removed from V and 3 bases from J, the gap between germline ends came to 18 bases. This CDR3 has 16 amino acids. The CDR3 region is CASSAESGVDGNTIYF. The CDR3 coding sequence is TGTGCCAGCAGTGCTGAATCAGGAGTAGATGGAAACACCATATATTTT.

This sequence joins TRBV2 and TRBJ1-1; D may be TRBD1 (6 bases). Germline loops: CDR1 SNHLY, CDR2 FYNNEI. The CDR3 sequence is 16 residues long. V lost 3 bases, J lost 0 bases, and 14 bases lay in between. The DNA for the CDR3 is TGTGCCAGCAGTGAGGGGGCAGGGGATTTGAACACTGAAGCTTTCTTT. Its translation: CASSEGAGDLNTEAFF.

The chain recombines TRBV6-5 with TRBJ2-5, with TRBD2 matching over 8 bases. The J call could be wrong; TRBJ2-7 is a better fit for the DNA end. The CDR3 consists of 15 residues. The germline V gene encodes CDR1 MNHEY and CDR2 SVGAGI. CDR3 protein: CASSYVRGARDEQYF. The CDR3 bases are TGTGCCAGCAGTTACGTGCGGGGGGCAAGAGACGAGCAGTACTTC.

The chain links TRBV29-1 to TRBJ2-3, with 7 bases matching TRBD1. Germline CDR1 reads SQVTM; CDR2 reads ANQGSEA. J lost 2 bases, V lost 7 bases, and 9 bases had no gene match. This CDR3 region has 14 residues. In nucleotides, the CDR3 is TGCAGCGCCGAAGGGACAGCGATCACAGATACGCAGTATTTT. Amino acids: CSAEGTAITDTQYF.

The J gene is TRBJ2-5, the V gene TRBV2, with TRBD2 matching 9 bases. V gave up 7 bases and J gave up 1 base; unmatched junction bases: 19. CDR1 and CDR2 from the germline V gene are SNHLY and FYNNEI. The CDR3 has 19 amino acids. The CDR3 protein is CASNPRGGRAVSGQETQYF. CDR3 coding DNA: TGTGCCAGCAACCCGCGCGGCGGGAGGGCCGTCAGTGGCCAAGAGACCCAGTACTTC.

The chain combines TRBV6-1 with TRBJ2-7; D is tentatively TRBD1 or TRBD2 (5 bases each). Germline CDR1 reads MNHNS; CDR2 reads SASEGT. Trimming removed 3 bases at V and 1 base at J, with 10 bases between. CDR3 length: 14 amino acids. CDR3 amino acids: CASSERGASYEQYF. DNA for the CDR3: TGTGCCAGCAGTGAGAGGGGAGCGTCCTACGAGCAGTACTTC.

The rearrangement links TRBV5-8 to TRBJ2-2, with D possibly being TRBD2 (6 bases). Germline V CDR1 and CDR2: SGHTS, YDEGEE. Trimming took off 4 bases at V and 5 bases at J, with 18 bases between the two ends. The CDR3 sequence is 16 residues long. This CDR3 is CASSRDRDWWTGELFF. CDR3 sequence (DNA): TGTGCCAGCAGCCGAGACCGGGACTGGTGGACCGGGGAGCTGTTTTTT.

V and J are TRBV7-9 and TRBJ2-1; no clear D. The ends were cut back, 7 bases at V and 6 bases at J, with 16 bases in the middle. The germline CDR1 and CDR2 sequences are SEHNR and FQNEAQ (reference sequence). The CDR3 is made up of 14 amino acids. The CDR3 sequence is CASMGPIGLNEQFF. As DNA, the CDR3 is TGTGCCAGCATGGGCCCGATCGGCCTCAATGAGCAGTTCTTC.

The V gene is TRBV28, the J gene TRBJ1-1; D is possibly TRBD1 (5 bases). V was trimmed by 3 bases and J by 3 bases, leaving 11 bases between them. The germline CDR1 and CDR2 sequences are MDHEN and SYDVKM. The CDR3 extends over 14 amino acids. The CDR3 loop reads CASSFGGTHTEAFF. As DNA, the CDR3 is TGTGCCAGCAGTTTCGGGGGGACGCACACTGAAGCTTTCTTT.

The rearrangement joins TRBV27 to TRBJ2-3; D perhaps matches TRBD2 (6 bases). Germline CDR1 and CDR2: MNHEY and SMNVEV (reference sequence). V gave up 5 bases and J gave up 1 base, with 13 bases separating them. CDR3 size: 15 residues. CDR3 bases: TGTGCCAGCAGTGTCCTCGGGGGACGCACAGATACGCAGTATTTT. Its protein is CASSVLGGRTDTQYF.

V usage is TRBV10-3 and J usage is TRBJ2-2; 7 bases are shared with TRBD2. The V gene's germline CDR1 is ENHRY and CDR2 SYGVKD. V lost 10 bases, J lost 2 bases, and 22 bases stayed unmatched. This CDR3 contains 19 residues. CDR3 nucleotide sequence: TGTGCCACCTGGGGGGGACCCCCGGCCCCTAACCCAAACACCGGGGAGCTGTTTTTT. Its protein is CATWGGPPAPNPNTGELFF.

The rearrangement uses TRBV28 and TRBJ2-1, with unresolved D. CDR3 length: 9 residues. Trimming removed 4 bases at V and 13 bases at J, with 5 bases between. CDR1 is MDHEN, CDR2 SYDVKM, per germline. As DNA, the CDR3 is TGTGCCAGCAGTTCCCCACAGTTCTTC. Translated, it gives CASSSPQFF.

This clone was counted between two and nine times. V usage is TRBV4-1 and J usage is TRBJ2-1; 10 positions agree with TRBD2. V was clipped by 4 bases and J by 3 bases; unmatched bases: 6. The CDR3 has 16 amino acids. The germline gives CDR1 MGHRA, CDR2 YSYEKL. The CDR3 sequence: CASSPHSSGSYNEQFF. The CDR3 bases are TGCGCCAGCAGCCCGCACTCTAGCGGGAGCTACAATGAGCAGTTCTTC.

The DNA for the CDR3 is TGTGCCAGTAGTACTTTAGGGGCTGCCTATAATTCACCCCTCCACTTT. It is translated as CASSTLGAAYNSPLHF. V gene TRBV19 combines with J gene TRBJ1-6, with D possibly TRBD1 on 5 matching bases. The ends were cut back, 4 bases at V and 2 bases at J, with 12 bases in the middle. Per germline, CDR1 LNHDA and CDR2 SQIVND (reference sequence). The CDR3 loop spans 16 amino acids.

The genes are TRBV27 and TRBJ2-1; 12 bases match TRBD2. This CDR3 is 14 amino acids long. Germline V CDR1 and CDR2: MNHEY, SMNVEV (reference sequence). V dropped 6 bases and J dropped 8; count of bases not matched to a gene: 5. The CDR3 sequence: CASRTSGGWDEQFF. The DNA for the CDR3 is TGTGCCAGCAGGACTAGCGGGGGATGGGATGAGCAGTTCTTC.

The CDR3 DNA is TGCGCCAGCAGCTTGGGGCAGGGGAGGATGAACACTGAAGCTTTCTTT. Amino acids: CASSLGQGRMNTEAFF. The V and J genes are TRBV5-1 and TRBJ1-1; a possible D gene is TRBD1 (6 bases). Germline CDR1 and CDR2: SGHRS and YFSETQ. Trimming took off 0 bases at V and 0 bases at J, with 12 bases between the two ends. CDR3 size: 16 residues.

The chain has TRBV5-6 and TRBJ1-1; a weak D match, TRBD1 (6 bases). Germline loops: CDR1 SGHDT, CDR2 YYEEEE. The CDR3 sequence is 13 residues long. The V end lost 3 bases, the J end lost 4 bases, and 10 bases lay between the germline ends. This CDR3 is CASSSGGATEAFF. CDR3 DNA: TGTGCCAGCAGCTCCGGGGGGGCCACTGAAGCTTTCTTT.

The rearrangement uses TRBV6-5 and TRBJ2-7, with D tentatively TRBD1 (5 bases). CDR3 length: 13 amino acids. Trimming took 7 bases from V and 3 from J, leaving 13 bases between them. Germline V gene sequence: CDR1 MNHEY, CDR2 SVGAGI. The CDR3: CASTLGEHYEQYF. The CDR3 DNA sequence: TGTGCCAGCACCCTAGGGGAACACTACGAGCAGTACTTC.

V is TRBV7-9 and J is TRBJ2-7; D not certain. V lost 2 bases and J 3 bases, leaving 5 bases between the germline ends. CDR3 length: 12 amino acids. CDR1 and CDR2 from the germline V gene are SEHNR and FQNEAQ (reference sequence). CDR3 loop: CASSLPGYEQYF. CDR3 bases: TGTGCCAGCAGCTTACCTGGCTACGAGCAGTACTTC.

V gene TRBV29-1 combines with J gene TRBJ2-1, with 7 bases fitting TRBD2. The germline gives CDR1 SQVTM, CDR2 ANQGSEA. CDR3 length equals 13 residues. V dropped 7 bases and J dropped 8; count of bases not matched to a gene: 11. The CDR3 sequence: CSAGLGPSDEQFF. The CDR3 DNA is TGCAGCGCCGGACTAGGTCCAAGCGATGAGCAGTTCTTC.

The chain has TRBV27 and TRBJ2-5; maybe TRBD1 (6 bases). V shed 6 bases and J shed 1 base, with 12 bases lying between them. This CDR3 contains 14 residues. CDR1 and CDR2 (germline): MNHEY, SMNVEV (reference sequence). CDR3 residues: CASSYRGGQETQYF. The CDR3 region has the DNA TGTGCCAGCAGCTACAGAGGGGGCCAAGAGACCCAGTACTTC.

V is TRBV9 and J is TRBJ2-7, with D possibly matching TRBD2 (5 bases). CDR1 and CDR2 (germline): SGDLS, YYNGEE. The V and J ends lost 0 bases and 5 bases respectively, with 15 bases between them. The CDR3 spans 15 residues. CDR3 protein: CASSVDGRQRDEQYF. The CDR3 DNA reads TGTGCCAGCAGCGTAGATGGGCGCCAGAGGGACGAGCAGTACTTC.

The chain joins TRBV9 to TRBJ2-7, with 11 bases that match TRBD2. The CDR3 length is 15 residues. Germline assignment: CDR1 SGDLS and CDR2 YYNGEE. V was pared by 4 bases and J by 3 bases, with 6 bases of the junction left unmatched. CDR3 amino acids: CASSRGLAGNYEQYF. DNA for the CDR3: TGTGCCAGCAGCCGCGGACTAGCGGGCAACTACGAGCAGTACTTC.

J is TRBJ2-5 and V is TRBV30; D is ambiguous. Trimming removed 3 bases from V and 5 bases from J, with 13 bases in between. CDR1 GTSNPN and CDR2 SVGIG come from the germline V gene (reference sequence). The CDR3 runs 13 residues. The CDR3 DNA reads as TGTGCCTGGAGCCCAACCGAGATGGAGACCCAGTACTTC. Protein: CAWSPTEMETQYF.

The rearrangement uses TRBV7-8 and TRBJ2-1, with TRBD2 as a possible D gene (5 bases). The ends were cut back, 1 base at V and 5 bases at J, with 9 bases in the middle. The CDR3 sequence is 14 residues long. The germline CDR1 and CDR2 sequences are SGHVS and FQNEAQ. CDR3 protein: CASSLGGLHNEQFF. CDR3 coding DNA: TGTGCCAGCAGCTTAGGAGGACTTCACAATGAGCAGTTCTTC.

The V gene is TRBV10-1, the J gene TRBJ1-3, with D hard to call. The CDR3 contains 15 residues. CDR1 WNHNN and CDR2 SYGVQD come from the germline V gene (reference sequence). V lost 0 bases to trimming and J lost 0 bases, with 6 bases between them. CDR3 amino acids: CASSESSLSGNTIYF. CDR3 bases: TGCGCCAGCAGTGAGTCGTCTCTCTCTGGAAACACCATATATTTT.

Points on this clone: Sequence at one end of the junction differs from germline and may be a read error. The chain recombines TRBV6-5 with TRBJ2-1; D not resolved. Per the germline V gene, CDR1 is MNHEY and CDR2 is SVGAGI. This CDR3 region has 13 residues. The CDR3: CASSYSLNNGQFF. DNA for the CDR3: TGTGCCAGCAGTTACTCGTTAAACAATGGGCAGTTCTTC.